A single sample gave rise to the 2 T cell receptor beta chains below, sequenced in a study of response to subunit inactivated influenza vaccine. Using its own MiXCR run on the RT-PCR reads, TCRdb lists one record per CDR3 protein. Here the sample spans 550,000 to 800,000 distinct CDR3 sequences, around 14% being singletons. Source: PBMCs from blood, taken approximately 15 days before vaccination. The receptors originated from a man in his fifties or sixties who received an inactivated influenza vaccine.

The V call is TRBV12-3 or TRBV12-4, the J call TRBJ1-5; TRBD1 matches 10 bases. The V and J ends lost 5 bases and 3 bases, in that order; junction bases with no gene match: 4. The CDR3 sequence is 15 residues long. The CDR3, as DNA: TGTGCCAGCAGTACCGGACAGGGGGACAATCAGCCCCAGCATTTT. Amino acid sequence: CASSTGQGDNQPQHF.

The V call is TRBV3-1, the J call TRBJ2-7; 7 positions match TRBD2. With V trimmed by 1 base and J by 0 bases, 6 bases remained unmatched. This CDR3 is 16 amino acids long. Germline CDR1 is LGHDT and CDR2 is YNNKEL (reference sequence). The CDR3 nucleotides read TGTGCCAGCAGCCAAGGTGGGGGGGGAATCTCCTACGAGCAGTACTTC. Its translation: CASSQGGGGISYEQYF.